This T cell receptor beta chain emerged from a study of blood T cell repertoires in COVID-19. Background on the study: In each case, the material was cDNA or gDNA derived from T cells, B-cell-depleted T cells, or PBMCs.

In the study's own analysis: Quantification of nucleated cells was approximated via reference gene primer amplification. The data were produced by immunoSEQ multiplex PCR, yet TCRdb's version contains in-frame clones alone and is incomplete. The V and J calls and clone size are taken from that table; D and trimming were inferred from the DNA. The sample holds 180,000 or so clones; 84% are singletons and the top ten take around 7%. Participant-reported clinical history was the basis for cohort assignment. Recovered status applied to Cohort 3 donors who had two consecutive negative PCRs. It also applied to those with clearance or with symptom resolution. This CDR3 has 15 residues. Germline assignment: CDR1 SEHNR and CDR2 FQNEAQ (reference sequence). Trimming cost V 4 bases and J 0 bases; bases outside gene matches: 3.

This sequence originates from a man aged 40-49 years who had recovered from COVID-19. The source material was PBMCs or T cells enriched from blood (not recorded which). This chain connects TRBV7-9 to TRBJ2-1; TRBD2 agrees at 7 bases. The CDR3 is CASSSSGPSYNEQFF. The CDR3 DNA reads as TGTGCCAGCAGCTCTAGCGGACCCTCCTACAATGAGCAGTTCTTC.